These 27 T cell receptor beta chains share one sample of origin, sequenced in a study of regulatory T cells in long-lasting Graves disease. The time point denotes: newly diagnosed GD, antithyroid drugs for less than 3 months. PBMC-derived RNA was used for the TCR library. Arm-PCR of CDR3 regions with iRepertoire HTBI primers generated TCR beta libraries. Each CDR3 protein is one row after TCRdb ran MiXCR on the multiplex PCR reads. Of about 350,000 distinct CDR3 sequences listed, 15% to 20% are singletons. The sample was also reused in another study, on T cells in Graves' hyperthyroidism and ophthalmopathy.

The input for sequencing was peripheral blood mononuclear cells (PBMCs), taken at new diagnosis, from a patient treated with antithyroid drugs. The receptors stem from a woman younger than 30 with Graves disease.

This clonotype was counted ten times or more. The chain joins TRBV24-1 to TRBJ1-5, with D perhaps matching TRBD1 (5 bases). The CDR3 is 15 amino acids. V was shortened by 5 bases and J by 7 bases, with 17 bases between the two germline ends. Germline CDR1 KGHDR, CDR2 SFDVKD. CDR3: CATSVAGGLGQPQHF. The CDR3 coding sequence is TGTGCCACCAGTGTGGCTGGGGGGTTGGGGCAGCCCCAGCATTTT.

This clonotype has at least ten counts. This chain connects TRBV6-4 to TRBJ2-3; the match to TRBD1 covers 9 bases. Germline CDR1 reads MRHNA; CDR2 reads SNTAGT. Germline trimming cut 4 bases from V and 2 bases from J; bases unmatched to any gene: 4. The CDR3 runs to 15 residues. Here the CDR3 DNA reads TGTGCCAGCAGTGCCGGGACAGGGACCACAGATACGCAGTATTTT. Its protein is CASSAGTGTTDTQYF.

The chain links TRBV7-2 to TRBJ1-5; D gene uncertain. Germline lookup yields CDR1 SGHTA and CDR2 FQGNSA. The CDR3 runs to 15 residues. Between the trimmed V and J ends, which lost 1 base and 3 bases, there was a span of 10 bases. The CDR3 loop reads CASSLVPAYNQPQHF. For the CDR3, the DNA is TGTGCCAGCAGCTTAGTACCAGCCTACAATCAGCCCCAGCATTTT.

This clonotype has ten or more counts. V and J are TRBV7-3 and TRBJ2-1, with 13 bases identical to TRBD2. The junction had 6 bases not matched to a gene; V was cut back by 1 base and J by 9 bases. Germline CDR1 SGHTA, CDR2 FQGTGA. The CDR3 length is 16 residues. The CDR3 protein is CASSLRLAGGGSEQFF. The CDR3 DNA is TGTGCCAGCAGCTTAAGACTAGCGGGGGGCGGAAGTGAGCAGTTCTTC.

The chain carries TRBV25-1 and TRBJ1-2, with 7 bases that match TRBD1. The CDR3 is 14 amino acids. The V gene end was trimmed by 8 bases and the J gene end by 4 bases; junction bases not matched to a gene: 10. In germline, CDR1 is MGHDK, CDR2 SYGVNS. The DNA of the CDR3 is TGTGCCAGCCACGAGACAGGGTTTGGCTATGGCTACACCTTC. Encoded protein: CASHETGFGYGYTF.

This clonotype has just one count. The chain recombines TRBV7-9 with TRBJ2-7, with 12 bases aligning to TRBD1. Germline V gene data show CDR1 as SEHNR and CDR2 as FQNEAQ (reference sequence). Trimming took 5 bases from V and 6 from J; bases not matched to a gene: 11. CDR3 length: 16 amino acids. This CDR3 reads CASSHSPGQGAGEQYF. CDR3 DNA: TGTGCCAGCAGCCATTCACCGGGACAGGGGGCAGGCGAGCAGTACTTC.

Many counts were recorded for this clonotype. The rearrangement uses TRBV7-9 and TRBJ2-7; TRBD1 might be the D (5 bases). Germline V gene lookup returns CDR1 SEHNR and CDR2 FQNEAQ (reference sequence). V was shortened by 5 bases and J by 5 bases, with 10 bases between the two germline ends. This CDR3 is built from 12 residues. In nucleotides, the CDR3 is TGTGCCAGCAGCGGAAGGGGAAACGAGCAGTACTTC. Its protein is CASSGRGNEQYF.

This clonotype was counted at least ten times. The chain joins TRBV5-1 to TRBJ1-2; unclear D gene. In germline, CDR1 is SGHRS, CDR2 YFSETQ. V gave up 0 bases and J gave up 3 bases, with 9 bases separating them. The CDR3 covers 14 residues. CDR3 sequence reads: CASSLDGPHYGYTF. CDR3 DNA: TGCGCCAGCAGCTTGGATGGACCTCACTATGGCTACACCTTC.

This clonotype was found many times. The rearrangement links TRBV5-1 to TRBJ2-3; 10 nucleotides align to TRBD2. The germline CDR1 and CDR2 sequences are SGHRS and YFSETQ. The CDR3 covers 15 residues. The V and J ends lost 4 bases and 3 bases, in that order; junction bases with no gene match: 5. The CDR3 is CASSPSGGATDTQYF. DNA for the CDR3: TGCGCCAGCAGCCCCAGCGGGGGGGCAACAGATACGCAGTATTTT.

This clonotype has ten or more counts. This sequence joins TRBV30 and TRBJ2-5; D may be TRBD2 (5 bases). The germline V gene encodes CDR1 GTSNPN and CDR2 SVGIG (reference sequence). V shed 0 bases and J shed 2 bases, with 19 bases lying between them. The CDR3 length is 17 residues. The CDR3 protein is CAWSVSAGKRGQETQYF. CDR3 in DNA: TGTGCCTGGAGTGTATCGGCGGGCAAACGAGGACAAGAGACCCAGTACTTC.

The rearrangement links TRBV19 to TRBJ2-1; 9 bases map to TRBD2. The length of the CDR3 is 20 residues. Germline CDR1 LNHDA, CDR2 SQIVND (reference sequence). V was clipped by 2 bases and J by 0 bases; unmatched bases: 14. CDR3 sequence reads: CASSIIGSGSLLSSYNEQFF. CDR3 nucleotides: TGTGCCAGTAGTATAATTGGTAGCGGGAGCCTACTGAGCTCCTACAATGAGCAGTTCTTC.

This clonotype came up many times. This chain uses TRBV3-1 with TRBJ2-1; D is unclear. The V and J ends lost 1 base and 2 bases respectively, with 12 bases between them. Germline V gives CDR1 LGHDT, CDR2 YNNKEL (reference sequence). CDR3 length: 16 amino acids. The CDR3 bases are TGTGCCAGCAGCCAAGGGCACTCGGCCACCTACAATGAGCAGTTCTTC. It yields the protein CASSQGHSATYNEQFF.

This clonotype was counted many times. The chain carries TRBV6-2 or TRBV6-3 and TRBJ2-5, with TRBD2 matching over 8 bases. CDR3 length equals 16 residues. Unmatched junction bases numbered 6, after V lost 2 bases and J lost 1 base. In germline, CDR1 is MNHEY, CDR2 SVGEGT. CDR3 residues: CASSYGLAPFQETQYF. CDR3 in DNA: TGTGCCAGCAGTTACGGACTAGCCCCCTTCCAAGAGACCCAGTACTTC.

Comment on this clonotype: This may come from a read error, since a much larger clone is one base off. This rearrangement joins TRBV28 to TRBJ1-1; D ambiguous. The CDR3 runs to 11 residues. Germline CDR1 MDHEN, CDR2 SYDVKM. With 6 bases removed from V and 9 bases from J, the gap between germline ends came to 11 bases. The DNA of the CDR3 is TGTGCCAGCAGCCCGTCGCTTAAAGCTTTCTTT. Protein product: CASSPSLKAFF.

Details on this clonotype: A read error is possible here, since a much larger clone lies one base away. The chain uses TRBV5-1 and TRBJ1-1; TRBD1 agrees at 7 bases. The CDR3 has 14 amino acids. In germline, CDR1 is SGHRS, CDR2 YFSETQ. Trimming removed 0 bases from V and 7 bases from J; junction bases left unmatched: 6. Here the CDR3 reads CASSLGQGGIEAFF. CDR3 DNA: TGCGCCAGCAGCTTGGGACAAGGGGGCATTGAAGCTTTCTTT.

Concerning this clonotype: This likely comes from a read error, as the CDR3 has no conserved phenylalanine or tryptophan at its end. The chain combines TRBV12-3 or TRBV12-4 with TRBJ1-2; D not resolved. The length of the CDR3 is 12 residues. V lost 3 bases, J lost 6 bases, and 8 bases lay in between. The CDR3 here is CASSFGGDGYTL. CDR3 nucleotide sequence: TGTGCCAGCAGTTTTGGCGGGGATGGCTACACCCTC.

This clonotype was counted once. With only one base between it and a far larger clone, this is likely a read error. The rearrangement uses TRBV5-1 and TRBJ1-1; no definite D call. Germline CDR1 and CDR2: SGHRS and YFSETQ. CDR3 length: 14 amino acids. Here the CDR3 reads CASSSEAGGTEAFF. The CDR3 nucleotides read TGTGCCAGCAGCTCTGAGGCAGGAGGCACTGAAGCTTTCTTT.

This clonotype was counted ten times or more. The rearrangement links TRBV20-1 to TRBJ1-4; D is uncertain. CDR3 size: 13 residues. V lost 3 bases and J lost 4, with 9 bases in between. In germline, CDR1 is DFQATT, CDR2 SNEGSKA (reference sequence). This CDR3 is CSARARGNEKLFF. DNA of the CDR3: TGCAGTGCTAGGGCCCGGGGTAATGAAAAACTGTTTTTT.

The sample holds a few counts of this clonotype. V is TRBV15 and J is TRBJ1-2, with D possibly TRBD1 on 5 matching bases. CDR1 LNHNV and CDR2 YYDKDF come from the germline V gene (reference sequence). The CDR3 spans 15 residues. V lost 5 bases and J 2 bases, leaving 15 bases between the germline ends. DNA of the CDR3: TGTGCCACCAGCGGTAAATGGGGCCTAAACTATGGCTACACCTTC. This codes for CATSGKWGLNYGYTF.

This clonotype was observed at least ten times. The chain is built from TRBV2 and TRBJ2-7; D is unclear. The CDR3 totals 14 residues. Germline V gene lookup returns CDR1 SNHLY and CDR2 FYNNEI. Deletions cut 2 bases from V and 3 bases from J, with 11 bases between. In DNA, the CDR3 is TGTGCCAGCAGTGAACCGGTATCCTACTACGAGCAGTACTTC. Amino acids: CASSEPVSYYEQYF.

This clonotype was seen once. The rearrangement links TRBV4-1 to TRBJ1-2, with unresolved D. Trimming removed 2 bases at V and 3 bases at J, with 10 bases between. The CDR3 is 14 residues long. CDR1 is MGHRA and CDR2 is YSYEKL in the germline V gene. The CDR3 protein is CASSQQTGDYGYTF. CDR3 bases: TGCGCCAGCAGCCAACAGACCGGCGACTATGGCTACACCTTC.

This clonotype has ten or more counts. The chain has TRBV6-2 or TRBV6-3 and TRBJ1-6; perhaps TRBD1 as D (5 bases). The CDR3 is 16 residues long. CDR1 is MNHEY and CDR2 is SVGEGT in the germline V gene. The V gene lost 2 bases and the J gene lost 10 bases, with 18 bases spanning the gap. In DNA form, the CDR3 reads TGTGCCAGCAGTTACGGCTTAGGGCAGGGAGGGTCACCCCTCCACTTT. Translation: CASSYGLGQGGSPLHF.

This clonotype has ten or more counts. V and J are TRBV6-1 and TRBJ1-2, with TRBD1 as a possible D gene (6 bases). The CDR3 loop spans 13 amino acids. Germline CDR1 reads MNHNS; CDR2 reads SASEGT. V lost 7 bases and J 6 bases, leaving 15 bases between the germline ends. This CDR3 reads CASTLGGPDGYTF. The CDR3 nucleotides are TGTGCCAGCACACTTGGGGGGCCTGATGGCTACACCTTC.

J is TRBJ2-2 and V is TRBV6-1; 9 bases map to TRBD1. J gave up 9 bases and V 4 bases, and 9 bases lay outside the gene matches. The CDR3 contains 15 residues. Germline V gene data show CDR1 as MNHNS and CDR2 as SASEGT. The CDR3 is CASSGDRAALRELFF. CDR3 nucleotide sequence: TGTGCCAGCAGTGGGGACAGGGCTGCACTCAGGGAGCTGTTTTTT.

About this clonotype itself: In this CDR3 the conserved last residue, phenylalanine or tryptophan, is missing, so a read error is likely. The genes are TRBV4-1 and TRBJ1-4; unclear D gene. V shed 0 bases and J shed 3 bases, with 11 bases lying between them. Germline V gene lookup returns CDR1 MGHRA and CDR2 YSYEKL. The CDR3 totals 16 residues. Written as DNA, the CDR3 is TGCGCCAGCAGCCAAGATCGCCATCAGGCTAATGAAAAACTGTTTGTT. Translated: CASSQDRHQANEKLFV.

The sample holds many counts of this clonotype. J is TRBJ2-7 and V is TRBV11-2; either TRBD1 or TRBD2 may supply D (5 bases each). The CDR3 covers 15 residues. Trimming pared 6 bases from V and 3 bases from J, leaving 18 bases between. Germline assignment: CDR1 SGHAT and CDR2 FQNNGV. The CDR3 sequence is CASRIDGGLGYEQYF. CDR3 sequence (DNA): TGTGCCAGCAGGATTGATGGGGGTTTGGGCTACGAGCAGTACTTC.

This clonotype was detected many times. The CDR3 DNA reads TGTGCCAGCAGCTTACACAACAGGAGGGGCACAGATACGCAGTATTTT. Translation gives CASSLHNRRGTDTQYF. The rearrangement links TRBV11-2 to TRBJ2-3; weak D call: TRBD2 (6 bases). The CDR3 spans 16 residues. Trimming took off 2 bases at V and 1 base at J, with 13 bases between the two ends. Germline CDR1 and CDR2: SGHAT and FQNNGV.